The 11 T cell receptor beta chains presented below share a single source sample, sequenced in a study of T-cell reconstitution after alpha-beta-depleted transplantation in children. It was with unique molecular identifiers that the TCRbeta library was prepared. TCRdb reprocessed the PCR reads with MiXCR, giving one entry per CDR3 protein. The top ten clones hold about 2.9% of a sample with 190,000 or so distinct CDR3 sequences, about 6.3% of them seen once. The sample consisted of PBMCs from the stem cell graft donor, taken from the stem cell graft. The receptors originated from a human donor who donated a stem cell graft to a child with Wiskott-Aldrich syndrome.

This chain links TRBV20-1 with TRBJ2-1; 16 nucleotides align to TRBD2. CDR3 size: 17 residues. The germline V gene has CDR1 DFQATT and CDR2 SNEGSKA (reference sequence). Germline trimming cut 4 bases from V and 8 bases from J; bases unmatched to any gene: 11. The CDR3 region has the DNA TGCAGTGCTACATCTTTCCGAGGGACTAGCGGGGGGGATGAGCAGTTCTTC. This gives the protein CSATSFRGTSGGDEQFF.

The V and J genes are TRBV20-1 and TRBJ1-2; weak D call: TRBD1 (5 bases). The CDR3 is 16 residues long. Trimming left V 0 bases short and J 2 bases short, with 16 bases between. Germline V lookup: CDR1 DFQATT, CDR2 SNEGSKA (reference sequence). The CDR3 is CSARDLRDGENYGYTF. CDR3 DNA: TGCAGTGCTAGAGATCTCCGGGACGGTGAGAACTATGGCTACACCTTC.

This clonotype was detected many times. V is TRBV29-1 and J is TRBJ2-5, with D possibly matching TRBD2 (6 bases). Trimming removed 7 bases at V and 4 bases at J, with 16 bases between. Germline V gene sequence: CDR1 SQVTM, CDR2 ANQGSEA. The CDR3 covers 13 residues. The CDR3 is CSADGPGVETQYF. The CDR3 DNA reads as TGCAGCGCCGATGGCCCGGGAGTAGAGACCCAGTACTTC.

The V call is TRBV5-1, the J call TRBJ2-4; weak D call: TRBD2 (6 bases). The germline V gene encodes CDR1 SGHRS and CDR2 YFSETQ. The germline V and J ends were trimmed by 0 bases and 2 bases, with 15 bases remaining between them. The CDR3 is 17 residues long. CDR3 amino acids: CASSLGWRGVPKNIQYF. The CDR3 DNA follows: TGCGCCAGCAGCTTGGGATGGCGGGGTGTGCCCAAAAACATTCAGTACTTC.

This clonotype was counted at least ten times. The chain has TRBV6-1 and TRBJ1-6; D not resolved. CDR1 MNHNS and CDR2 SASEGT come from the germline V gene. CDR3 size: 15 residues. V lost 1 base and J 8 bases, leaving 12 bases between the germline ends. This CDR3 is CASSEVLDRDSPLHF. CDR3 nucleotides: TGTGCCAGCAGTGAAGTGTTGGATAGGGATTCACCCCTCCACTTT.

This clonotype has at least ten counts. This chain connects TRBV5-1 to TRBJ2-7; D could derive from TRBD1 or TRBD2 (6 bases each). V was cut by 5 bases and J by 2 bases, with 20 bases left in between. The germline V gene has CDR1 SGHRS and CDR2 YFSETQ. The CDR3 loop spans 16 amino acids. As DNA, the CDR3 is TGCGCCAGCAGTCCGGACGCCGGGGGCAGAACCTACGAGCAGTACTTC. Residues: CASSPDAGGRTYEQYF.

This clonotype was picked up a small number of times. The CDR3 DNA sequence: TGTGCCAGCAGGACGACTAGCGGGAGAAGGAATGAGCAGTTCTTC. This encodes CASRTTSGRRNEQFF. This sequence joins TRBV12-3 or TRBV12-4 and TRBJ2-1, with 12 bases lining up with TRBD2. This CDR3 comprises 15 residues. With V trimmed by 6 bases and J by 7 bases, 7 bases remained unmatched.

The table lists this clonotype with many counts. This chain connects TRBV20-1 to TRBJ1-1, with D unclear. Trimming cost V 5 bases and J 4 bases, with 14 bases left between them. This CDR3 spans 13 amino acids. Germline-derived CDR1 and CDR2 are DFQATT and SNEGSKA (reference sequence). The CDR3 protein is CSASRVLGTEAFF. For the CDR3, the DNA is TGCAGTGCTTCCCGGGTTCTTGGCACTGAAGCTTTCTTT.

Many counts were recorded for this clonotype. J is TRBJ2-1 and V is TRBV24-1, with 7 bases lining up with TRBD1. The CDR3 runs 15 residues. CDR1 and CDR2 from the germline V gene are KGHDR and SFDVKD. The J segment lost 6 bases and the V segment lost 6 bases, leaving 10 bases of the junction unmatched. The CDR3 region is CATSPTGSGRNEQFF. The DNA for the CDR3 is TGTGCCACCAGTCCGACAGGGTCTGGCCGCAATGAGCAGTTCTTC.

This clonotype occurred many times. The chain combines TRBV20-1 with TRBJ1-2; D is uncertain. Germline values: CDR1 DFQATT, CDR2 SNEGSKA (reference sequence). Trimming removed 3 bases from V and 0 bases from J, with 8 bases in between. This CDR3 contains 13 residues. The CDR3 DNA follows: TGCAGTGCTAGCGATCCCTCTAACTATGGCTACACCTTC. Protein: CSASDPSNYGYTF.

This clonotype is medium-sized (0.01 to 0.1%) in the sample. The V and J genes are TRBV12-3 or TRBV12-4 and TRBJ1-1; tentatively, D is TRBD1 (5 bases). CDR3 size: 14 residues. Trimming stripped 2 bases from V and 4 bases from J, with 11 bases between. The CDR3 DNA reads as TGTGCCAGCAGTTTATCAGGGAGTGGCACTGAAGCTTTCTTT. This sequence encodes CASSLSGSGTEAFF.